These 6 T cell receptor beta chains were sequenced from one sample in a study of long-term antiretroviral therapy in people with HIV. The libraries were made with immunoSEQ v3.0 at survey level. Profiled with immunoSEQ multiplex PCR; TCRdb holds only in-frame clones, not every one. This repertoire shows 35,000 to 40,000 clones, approximately 85% found once; its top ten account for about 11%. The specimen was unsorted PBMCs, collected 2.2 years after starting antiretroviral therapy. The receptors originated from a man between 18 and 29 years old with HIV.

The chain employs TRBV6-6 and TRBJ2-3; D is unresolved. CDR3 length: 14 residues. CDR1 and CDR2 from the germline V gene are MNHNY and SVGAGI (reference sequence). Deletions cut 0 bases from V and 6 bases from J, with 10 bases between. CDR3: CASSYSLETDTQYF. Here the CDR3 DNA reads TGTGCCAGCAGTTACTCCCTGGAGACGGATACGCAGTATTTT.

The chain combines TRBV2 with TRBJ1-1; tentative D call: TRBD1 (6 bases). Trimming took 7 bases from V and 1 from J, leaving 16 bases between them. This CDR3 is built from 15 residues. The germline V gene encodes CDR1 SNHLY and CDR2 FYNNEI. In nucleotides, the CDR3 is TGTGCCAGCATCAGGGAGGGGGGTCAGAACACTGAAGCTTTCTTT. Its protein is CASIREGGQNTEAFF.

This clone was seen once. V gene TRBV19 combines with J gene TRBJ1-3; D is unclear. CDR3 length: 12 residues. V was pared by 3 bases and J by 3 bases, with 3 bases between. The germline V gene has CDR1 LNHDA and CDR2 SQIVND (reference sequence). CDR3 sequence reads: CASSMSGNTIYF. Written as DNA, the CDR3 is TGTGCCAGTAGTATGAGTGGAAACACCATATATTTT.

This clone was found once. The CDR3 loop is CASRKPGLGYNEQFF. CDR3 coding DNA: TGTGCCAGCAGAAAACCGGGACTAGGGTACAATGAGCAGTTCTTC. The V and J genes are TRBV18 and TRBJ2-1, with 8 bases that match TRBD2. This CDR3 is built from 15 residues. V trimming: 8 bases; J trimming: 4 bases; junction bases outside the gene matches: 10. The germline gives CDR1 KGHSH, CDR2 LQKENI.

The genes are TRBV5-1 and TRBJ2-7; 9 nucleotides match TRBD1. Germline CDR1 reads SGHRS; CDR2 reads YFSETQ. J gave up 6 bases and V 4 bases, and 5 bases lay outside the gene matches. CDR3 length equals 13 residues. CDR3 coding DNA: TGCGCCAGCAGCCCAGGACAGGGGTTCGAGCAGTACTTC. It translates to CASSPGQGFEQYF. Complete variable domain (other parts from reference TRBV5-1 and TRBJ2-7): KAGVTQTPRYLIKTRGQQVTLSCSPISGHRSVSWYQQTPGQGLQFLFEYFSETQRNKGNFPGRFSGRQFSNSRSEMNVSTLELGDSALYLCASSPGQGFEQYFGPGTRLTVT.

The chain links TRBV6-1 to TRBJ1-1; TRBD1 is a possible D gene (6 bases). The germline V gene encodes CDR1 MNHNS and CDR2 SASEGT. Between the trimmed V and J ends, which lost 4 bases and 6 bases, there was a span of 15 bases. The CDR3 covers 14 residues. The CDR3 is CASSVTGGDPEAFF. As DNA, the CDR3 is TGTGCCAGCAGTGTAACCGGGGGCGATCCTGAAGCTTTCTTT.